This T cell receptor beta chain was recorded in a study of T cell responses to AZD1222 COVID-19 vaccine. The germline gives CDR1 SGHVS, CDR2 FNYEAQ. The CDR3 runs to 16 residues. Study conclusions and caveats: White British people made up most donors, females outnumbered males, and clonal diversity was possibly underestimated. Distributed over spike, vaccine-associated CD4 TCRs predominated at 160-218 and 743-854. Without day 14 samples, only post-peak T cell repertoires were studied.

Data came from immunoSEQ multiplex PCR; TCRdb stores just in-frame clones and leaves some out. The repertoire consists of roughly 40,000 clones, with around 89% occurring once and the leading ten covering just under 25%. This clone was counted a single time. No antigen is known for it. Germline is not matched at one junction end, which may reflect a read error. Second-dose intervals of approximately 4 or approximately 12 weeks were pooled. The chain recombines TRBV7-6 with TRBJ2-1; 9 bases are a match to TRBD1. This receptor was obtained from an adult who received the AZD1222 COVID-19 vaccine. This specimen consisted of peripheral blood, obtained 28 days after the second AZD1222 dose. CDR3 DNA: TGTGCCACCAGCGCCTCGGGGGACAGGGTACAGAATGAGCAGTTCTTC. It translates to CATSASGDRVQNEQFF.